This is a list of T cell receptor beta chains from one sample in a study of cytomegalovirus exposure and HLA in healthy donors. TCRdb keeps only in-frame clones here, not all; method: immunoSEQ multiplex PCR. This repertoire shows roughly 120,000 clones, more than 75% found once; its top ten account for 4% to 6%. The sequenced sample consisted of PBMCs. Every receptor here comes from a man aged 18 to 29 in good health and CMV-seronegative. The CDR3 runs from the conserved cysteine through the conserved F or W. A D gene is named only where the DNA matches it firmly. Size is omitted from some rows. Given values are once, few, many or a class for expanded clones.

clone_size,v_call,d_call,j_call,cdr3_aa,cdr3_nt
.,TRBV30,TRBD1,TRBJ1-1,CAYGRDRVMNTEAFF,TGTGCCTACGGCCGGGACAGGGTTATGAACACTGAAGCTTTCTTT
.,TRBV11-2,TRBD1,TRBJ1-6,CASSSQGAVSPLHF,TGTGCCAGCAGCTCGCAGGGGGCTGTTTCACCCCTCCACTTT
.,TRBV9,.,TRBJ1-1,CASSVATSNPGTEAFF,TGTGCCAGCAGCGTAGCTACATCCAACCCAGGCACTGAAGCTTTCTTT
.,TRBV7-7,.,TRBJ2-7,CASSLAQGYEQYF,TGTGCCAGCAGCTTAGCACAGGGCTACGAGCAGTACTTC
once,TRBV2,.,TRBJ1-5,CASGRYSNQPQHF,TGTGCCAGCGGCCGATATAGCAATCAGCCCCAGCATTTT
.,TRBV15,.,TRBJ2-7,CATSIRLTDYEQYF,TGTGCCACCAGCATACGCCTAACAGACTACGAGCAGTACTTC
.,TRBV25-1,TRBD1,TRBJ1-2,CASSAPDRGLYGYTF,TGTGCCAGCAGTGCGCCGGACAGGGGCCTCTATGGCTACACCTTC
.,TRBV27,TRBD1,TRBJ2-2,CASSLLGQGSGELFF,TGTGCCAGCAGTTTGTTGGGACAGGGATCCGGGGAGCTGTTTTTT
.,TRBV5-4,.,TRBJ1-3,CASSLGPYLGNTIYF,TGTGCCAGCAGCTTGGGGCCATATCTTGGAAACACCATATATTTT
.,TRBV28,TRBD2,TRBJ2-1,CASSFWAGGTYNEQFF,TGTGCCAGCAGTTTTTGGGCGGGGGGTACCTACAATGAGCAGTTCTTC
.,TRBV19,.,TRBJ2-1,CASHEDGWSSYNEQFF,TGTGCCAGCCACGAAGACGGCTGGAGCTCCTACAATGAGCAGTTCTTC
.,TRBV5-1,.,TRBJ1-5,CASSVQGPIKDGNQPQHF,TGCGCCAGCAGCGTACAGGGCCCTATAAAGGACGGCAATCAGCCCCAGCATTTT
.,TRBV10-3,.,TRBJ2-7,CAISETGSSYEQYF,TGTGCCATCAGCGAAACAGGGAGCTCCTACGAGCAGTACTTC
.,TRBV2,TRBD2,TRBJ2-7,CASSDRTSGDEQYF,TGTGCCAGCAGTGATCGGACTAGCGGGGACGAGCAGTACTTC
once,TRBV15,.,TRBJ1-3,CATSQGRGNTIYF,TGTGCCACCAGCCAGGGCCGGGGAAACACCATATATTTT
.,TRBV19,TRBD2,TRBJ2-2,CASSKGSGGADTGELFF,TGTGCCAGTAGTAAGGGTAGCGGGGGGGCCGACACCGGGGAGCTGTTTTTT
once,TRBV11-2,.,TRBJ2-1,CASSSTGTIYNEQFF,TGTGCCAGCAGCTCCACAGGGACAATTTACAATGAGCAGTTCTTC
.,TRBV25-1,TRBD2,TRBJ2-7,CASSASSGGGAYEQYF,TGTGCCAGCAGTGCCTCTAGCGGGGGGGGCGCCTACGAGCAGTACTTC
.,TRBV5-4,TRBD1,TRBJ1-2,CASSPRTGRYGYTF,TGTGCCAGCAGCCCGAGGACAGGCCGCTATGGCTACACCTTC
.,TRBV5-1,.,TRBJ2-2,CASSPRTSSTGELFF,TGCGCCAGCAGCCCCAGGACAAGCTCCACCGGGGAGCTGTTTTTT
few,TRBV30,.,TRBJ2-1,CAWSTLRNYNEQFF,TGTGCCTGGAGTACACTGCGGAATTACAATGAGCAGTTCTTC
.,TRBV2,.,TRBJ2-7,CASSETGQTGGEQYF,TGTGCCAGCAGTGAAACCGGTCAAACTGGAGGCGAGCAGTACTTC
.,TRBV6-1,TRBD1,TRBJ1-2,CASSDPTGTGNRYGYTF,TGTGCCAGCAGTGATCCCACCGGGACAGGGAATCGTTATGGCTACACCTTC
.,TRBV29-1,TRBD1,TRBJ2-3,CSVEVGRGRADTQYF,TGCAGCGTTGAAGTCGGCAGGGGGCGGGCAGATACGCAGTATTTT
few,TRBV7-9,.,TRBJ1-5,CASSLTGIQPQHF,TGTGCCAGCAGCCTCACAGGGATTCAGCCCCAGCATTTT
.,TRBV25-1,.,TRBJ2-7,CASSSQGGEQYF,TGTGCCAGCAGTTCCCAGGGGGGCGAGCAGTACTTC
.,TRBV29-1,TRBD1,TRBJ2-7,CSVELGQATRYEQYF,TGCAGCGTTGAATTGGGACAGGCCACTCGCTACGAGCAGTACTTC
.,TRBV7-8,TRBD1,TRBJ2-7,CASSLWLRSLGQGTEEQYF,TGTGCCAGCAGCTTATGGTTACGGTCGTTGGGACAGGGGACAGAAGAGCAGTACTTC
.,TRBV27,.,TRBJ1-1,CASSVRGLNTEAFF,TGTGCCAGCAGTGTAAGAGGATTGAACACTGAAGCTTTCTTT
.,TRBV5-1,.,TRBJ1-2,CASSPGFHGYTF,TGCGCCAGCAGCCCAGGGTTTCATGGCTACACCTTC
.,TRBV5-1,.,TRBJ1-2,CASSLSGAEGYTF,TGCGCCAGCAGCTTGTCAGGGGCGGAGGGCTACACCTTC
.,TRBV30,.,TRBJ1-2,CAWSVTNGYTF,TGTGCCTGGAGCGTGACTAATGGCTACACCTTC
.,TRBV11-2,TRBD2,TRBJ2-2,CASRKMGGNNGELFF,TGTGCCAGCAGAAAGATGGGGGGGAATAACGGGGAGCTGTTTTTT
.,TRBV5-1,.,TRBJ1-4,CASSSGWTNEKLFF,TGCGCCAGCAGCTCCGGGTGGACTAATGAAAAACTGTTTTTT
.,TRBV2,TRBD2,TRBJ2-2,CASNSGTNTGELFF,TGTGCCAGCAATAGCGGGACCAACACCGGGGAGCTGTTTTTT
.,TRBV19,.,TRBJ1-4,CASSIGGAIGEKLFF,TGTGCCAGTAGTATCGGGGGGGCAATCGGTGAAAAACTGTTTTTT
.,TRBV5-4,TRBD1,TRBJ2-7,CASSFTGQGAYEQYF,TGTGCCAGCAGCTTTACCGGACAGGGGGCGTACGAGCAGTACTTC
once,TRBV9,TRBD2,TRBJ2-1,CASSPHLREGRSEQFF,TGTGCCAGCAGCCCCCACCTAAGGGAGGGCCGGAGTGAGCAGTTCTTC
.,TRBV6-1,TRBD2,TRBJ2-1,CASSRTTSALGEQFF,TGTGCCAGCAGTCGTACTACTAGCGCGTTGGGTGAGCAGTTCTTC
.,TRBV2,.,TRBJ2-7,CASRKGQPYEQYF,TGTGCCAGCAGAAAGGGACAACCCTACGAGCAGTACTTC
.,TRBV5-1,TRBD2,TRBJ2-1,CASSSLAGAGNEQFF,TGCGCCAGCAGCTCACTAGCGGGAGCCGGCAATGAGCAGTTCTTC
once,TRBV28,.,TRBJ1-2,CASSLGAGVVYGYTF,TGTGCCAGCAGTTTAGGGGCAGGGGTTGTCTATGGCTACACCTTC